The rows below give T cell receptor beta chains drawn from one sample of a study of shared clonotypes between healthy human individuals. TCRdb's table, derived via immunoSEQ multiplex PCR, lists solely in-frame clones and lacks some. The sample lists nearly 2 million clones, approximately 94% seen once, with approximately 1% in the top ten. Sequenced material: naive CD8+ T cells sorted from blood. The receptors derive from a young man in good health. Both conserved end residues are part of each CDR3.

cdr3_aa | v_call
CASSGTTNTGELFF | TRBV7-9
CASSSLADTGEPFF | TRBV6-6
CASSQTGDSNQPQHF | TRBV14
CASSLVRRGDEQFF | TRBV5-1
CSVAANEQFF | TRBV29-1
CASSLDRPDTQYF | TRBV11-2
CASSPPGGTEAFF | TRBV7-9
CASSPKGRGANYGYTF | TRBV27
CASSPLAASYEQYF | TRBV2
CASSLSRWDTGELFF | TRBV11-2
CASSDHNYNEQFF | TRBV7-2
CASSQRTAHSYEQYF | TRBV4-1
CASSFYRGNQPQHF | TRBV7-2
CASSFWQGAYTEAFF | TRBV7-8
CASSLAGGALEQYF | TRBV13
CASSLRLTEDLSYEQYF | TRBV5-6
CASRGGSEGNQPQHF | TRBV6-6
CASSLEYSGSRRETQYF | TRBV7-9
CASSLLGDVAQYF | TRBV7-9
CASSLQGAKYEQYF | TRBV27
CASSIDYYNEQFF | TRBV19
CASSVGIAPDAYEQYF | TRBV9
CASSAPGTGPYEQYF | TRBV6-1
CASSLSESYGYTF | TRBV27
CASTSGHGYTF | TRBV25-1
CAWSATGTNGYTF | TRBV30
CSVELPGGQQTYEQYF | TRBV29-1